The 2 T cell receptor beta chains given below trace back to one sample, sequenced in a study of shared T cell receptors in the human thymus. The assay was immunoSEQ multiplex PCR, and TCRdb's table has in-frame clones only and misses some. This table holds around 67,000 clones, 90% to 95% found once. The material sequenced was thymocytes. All receptors come from a human donor.

The rearrangement uses TRBV28 and TRBJ1-4; D perhaps matches TRBD1 (5 bases). CDR1 is MDHEN, CDR2 SYDVKM, per germline. V lost 5 bases and J lost 4, with 29 bases in between. CDR3 length: 20 residues. CDR3 DNA sequence: TGTGCCAGCAGTCCAGGTGAGGAAGAGTCAGGGAATGGCAATAATGAAAAACTGTTTTTT. It specifies CASSPGEEESGNGNNEKLFF.

The V and J genes are TRBV7-3 and TRBJ2-7; 9 positions match TRBD1. The CDR3 sequence is 16 residues long. After removal of 4 bases from V and 4 bases from J, the junction contained 11 bases not matched to a gene. The germline gives CDR1 SGHTA, CDR2 FQGTGA. DNA for the CDR3: TGTGCCAGCAGCTCCGGCCGGGACAGGGACGGTTACGAGCAGTACTTC. Protein: CASSSGRDRDGYEQYF.